A single sample gave rise to the 2 T cell receptor beta chains below, sequenced in a study of shared clonotypes between healthy human individuals. It was CD45RO-negative cells, positively selected for CCR7, that made up naive CD8 cells, with terminally differentiated effector memory CD45RA+ cells excluded. TCRdb keeps only in-frame clones here, not all; method: immunoSEQ multiplex PCR. The top ten hold more than 1.5% of the sample, which has about 2.1 million clones, 90% to 95% seen once. Sequenced input: naive CD8+ T cells from PBMCs. These receptors were collected from a man younger than 30 in good health. Some clones in this sample may be carry-over from other donors' samples.

V and J are TRBV5-1 and TRBJ2-1; 8 bases are shared with TRBD1. V gave up 3 bases and J gave up 0 bases; unmatched junction bases: 5. Germline V gene sequence: CDR1 SGHRS, CDR2 YFSETQ. The CDR3 has 16 residues. The CDR3 DNA sequence: TGCGCCAGCAGCTGGATTGGACAGGGCTCCTACAATGAGCAGTTCTTC. Protein product: CASSWIGQGSYNEQFF.

The genes are TRBV13 and TRBJ1-5; unclear D gene. Trimming took 5 bases from V and 0 from J, leaving 5 bases between them. The germline V gene has CDR1 PRHDT and CDR2 FYEKMQ (reference sequence). This CDR3 contains 13 residues. The CDR3 loop reads CASSEYSNQPQHF. CDR3 nucleotides: TGTGCCAGCAGCGAATATAGCAATCAGCCCCAGCATTTT.